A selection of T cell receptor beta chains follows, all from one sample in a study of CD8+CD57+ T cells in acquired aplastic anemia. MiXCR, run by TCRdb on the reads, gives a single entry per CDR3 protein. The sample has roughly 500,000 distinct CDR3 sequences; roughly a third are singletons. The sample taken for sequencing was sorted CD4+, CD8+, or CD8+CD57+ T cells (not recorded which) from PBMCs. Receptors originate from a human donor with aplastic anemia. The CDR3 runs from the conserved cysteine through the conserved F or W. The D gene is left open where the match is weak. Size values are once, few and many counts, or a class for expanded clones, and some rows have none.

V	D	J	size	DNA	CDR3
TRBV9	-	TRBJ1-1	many	TGTGCCAGCAGCGTAGCCGAAGGTTATATTGGCACTGAAGCTTTCTTT	CASSVAEGYIGTEAFF
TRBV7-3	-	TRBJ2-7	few	TGTGCCAGCAGTTTATCCTTAACCTACGAGCAGTACTTC	CASSLSLTYEQYF
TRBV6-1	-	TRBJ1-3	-	TGTGCCAGCACAAGCTCTGGAAACACCATATATTTT	CASTSSGNTIYF
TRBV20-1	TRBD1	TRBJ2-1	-	TGCAGTGCTTCAACCGGGACAGACGACCGAGAGGGGGAGTTCTTC	CSASTGTDDREGEFF
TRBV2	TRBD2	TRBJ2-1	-	TGTGCCAGCACCCTTGCGACTAGCGGGTGGTTATACAATGAGCAGTTCTTC	CASTLATSGWLYNEQFF
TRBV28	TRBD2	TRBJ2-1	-	TGTGCCAGCAGGACTCCGGGAGGCGGGTACAATGAGCAGTTCTTC	CASRTPGGGYNEQFF
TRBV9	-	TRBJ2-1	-	TGTGCCAGCGAGAGGGGACTGAGTTACAATGAGCAGTTCTTC	CASERGLSYNEQFF
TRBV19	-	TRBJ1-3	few	TGTGCCAGTAGTACCGGCGGTAGTTACTCTGGAAACACCATATATTTT	CASSTGGSYSGNTIYF
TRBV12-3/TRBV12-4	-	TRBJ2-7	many	TGTGCCAGCAGGGCGAGCGGGCTCACAGGGTACGAGCAGTACTTC	CASRASGLTGYEQYF
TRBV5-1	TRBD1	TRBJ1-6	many	TGCGCCAGCAGCCGCGGACAGGGAGATGGCTATAATTCACCCCTCCACTTT	CASSRGQGDGYNSPLHF
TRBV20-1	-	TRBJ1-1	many	TGCAGTGCTGCCCGTGGAACTGAAGCTTTCTTT	CSAARGTEAFF
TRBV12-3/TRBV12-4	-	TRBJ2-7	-	TGTGCCAGCAGTTTACGGAGTAGGGGCGAGCAGTACTTC	CASSLRSRGEQYF
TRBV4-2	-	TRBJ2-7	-	TGTGCCAGCAGCCAGGGGACGGGTGGGGGGTCCTACGAGCAGTACTTC	CASSQGTGGGSYEQYF
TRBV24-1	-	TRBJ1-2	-	TGTGCCACCCCGGGACGAATCTCTAACTATGGCTACACCTTC	CATPGRISNYGYTF
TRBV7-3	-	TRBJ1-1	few	TGTGCCAGCAGCTTAAAGGGGGGTCTGACTGAAGCTTTCTTT	CASSLKGGLTEAFF
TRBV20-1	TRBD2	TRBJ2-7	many	TGCAGTGCTATCGGGCTAGCGGGCTCCTACGAGCAGTACTTC	CSAIGLAGSYEQYF
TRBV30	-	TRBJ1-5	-	TGTGCCTGGAGTGTAGGGAAAAGGCGCAATCAGCCCCAGCATTTT	CAWSVGKRRNQPQHF
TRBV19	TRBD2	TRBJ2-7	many	TGTGCCAGTACGGAACTAGCGGGGGCCGAAGGCGAGCAGTACTTC	CASTELAGAEGEQYF
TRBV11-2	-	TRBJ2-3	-	TGTCCCAGCAGCTTAGATGGCGGGTACACAGATACGCAGTATTTT	CPSSLDGGYTDTQYF
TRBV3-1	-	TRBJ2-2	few	TGTGCCAGCACCCAGTACGGCGGGGAGCTGTTTTTT	CASTQYGGELFF
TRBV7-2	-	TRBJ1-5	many	TGTGCCAGCAGCTTAGCGTCGGCGCGAGAACAACAGCCCCAGCATTTT	CASSLASAREQQPQHF
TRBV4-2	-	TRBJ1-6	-	TGTGCCAGCAGCCGCTTGGGGAGCTCCTATAATTCACCCCTCCACTTT	CASSRLGSSYNSPLHF
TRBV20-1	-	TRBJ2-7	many	TGCAGTGCTATAGCCGAGACAGCCGAGCAGTACTTC	CSAIAETAEQYF
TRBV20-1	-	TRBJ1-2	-	TGCAGTGCCCTAACAGACAGGATCTTTGGTAGCTACACCTTC	CSALTDRIFGSYTF
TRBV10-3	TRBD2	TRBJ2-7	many	TGTGCCATCAGTGGGACTAGCGGGGGAGGGGAGCAGTACTTC	CAISGTSGGGEQYF
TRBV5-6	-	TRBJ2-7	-	TGTGCCAGCAGCTCCGGGACCCCACGCGAGAGCGAGCAGTACTTC	CASSSGTPRESEQYF
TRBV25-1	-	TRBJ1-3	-	TGTGCCAGCAGCTCTTCTGGGCGTCAGACTGGAAACACCATATATTTT	CASSSSGRQTGNTIYF
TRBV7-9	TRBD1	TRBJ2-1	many	TGTGCCAGCAGCATGGGACAGGGTGGGTATCAGCAGTTCTTC	CASSMGQGGYQQFF
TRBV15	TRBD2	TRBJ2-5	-	TGTGCCACCAGCAGAGACTCGGCGGGGGGTCACGAGACCCAGTACTTC	CATSRDSAGGHETQYF
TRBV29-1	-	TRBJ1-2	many	TGCAGCGTTGGGACGGACCTCCTAGGCTACACCTTC	CSVGTDLLGYTF
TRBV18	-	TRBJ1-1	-	TGTGCCAGCTCACCCAATCGGGAAAACACTGAAGCTTTCTTT	CASSPNRENTEAFF
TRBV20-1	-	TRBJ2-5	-	TGCAGTGCTAGAGATTCCTTGGGGGTAGAGACCCAGTACTTC	CSARDSLGVETQYF
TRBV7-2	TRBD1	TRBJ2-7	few	TGTGCCAGCAGCGAAACGGGACAGGGTTTCCACGAGCAGTACTTC	CASSETGQGFHEQYF
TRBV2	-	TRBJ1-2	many	TGTGCCAGCATACCCCGTTATGGCTACACCTTC	CASIPRYGYTF
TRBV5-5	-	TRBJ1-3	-	TGTGCCAGCAGCTTGCCCGGACAGCCCTCTGGAAACACCATATATTTT	CASSLPGQPSGNTIYF
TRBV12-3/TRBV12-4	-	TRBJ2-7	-	TGTGCCAGCTCACCAGTCTCCTACGAGCAGTACTTC	CASSPVSYEQYF
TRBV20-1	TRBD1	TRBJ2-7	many	TGCAGTGCTGAGGACAGGGGGCGCGGGTACGAGCAGTACTTC	CSAEDRGRGYEQYF
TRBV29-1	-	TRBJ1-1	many	TGCAGCGTTGAAGACAGTTGGGGGAGAAACACTGAAGCTTTCTTT	CSVEDSWGRNTEAFF
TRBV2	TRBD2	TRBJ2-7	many	TGTGCCAGCAGTGAAATTAGCGGGGTCTCCTACGAGCAGTACTTC	CASSEISGVSYEQYF
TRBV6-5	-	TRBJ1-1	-	TGTGCCAGCAGTTACGACAGAAAGAACACTGAAGCTTTCTTT	CASSYDRKNTEAFF